The T cell receptor (beta chain) described here comes from a study of blood T cell repertoires in COVID-19. TCRdb's copy holds only in-frame clones and misses some; the assay was immunoSEQ multiplex PCR. The sample yields approximately 470,000 clones, about 90% seen once. Per the germline V gene, CDR1 is MDHEN and CDR2 is SYDVKM. Trimming left V 5 bases short and J 0 bases short, with 10 bases between. This CDR3 has 15 residues. This chain links TRBV28 with TRBJ1-4, with D possibly matching TRBD1 (5 bases). The sequenced material came from PBMCs or T cells enriched from blood (not recorded which). The sequence derives from a woman aged 18-30 years who had recovered from COVID-19. The CDR3 spells CASSLWGATNEKLFF. The CDR3 bases are TGTGCCAGCAGTCTGTGGGGGGCAACTAATGAAAAACTGTTTTTT.